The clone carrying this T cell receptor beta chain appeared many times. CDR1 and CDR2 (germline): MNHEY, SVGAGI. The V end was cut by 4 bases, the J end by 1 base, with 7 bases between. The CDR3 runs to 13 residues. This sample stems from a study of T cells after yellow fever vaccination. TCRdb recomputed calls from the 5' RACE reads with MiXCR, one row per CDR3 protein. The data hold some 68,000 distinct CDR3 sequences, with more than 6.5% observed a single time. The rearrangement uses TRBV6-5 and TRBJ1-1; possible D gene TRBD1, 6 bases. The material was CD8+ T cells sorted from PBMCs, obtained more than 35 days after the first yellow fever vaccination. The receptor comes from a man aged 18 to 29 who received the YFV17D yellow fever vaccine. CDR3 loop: CASSLTGNTEAFF. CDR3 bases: TGTGCCAGCAGTTTGACAGGGAACACTGAAGCTTTCTTT.